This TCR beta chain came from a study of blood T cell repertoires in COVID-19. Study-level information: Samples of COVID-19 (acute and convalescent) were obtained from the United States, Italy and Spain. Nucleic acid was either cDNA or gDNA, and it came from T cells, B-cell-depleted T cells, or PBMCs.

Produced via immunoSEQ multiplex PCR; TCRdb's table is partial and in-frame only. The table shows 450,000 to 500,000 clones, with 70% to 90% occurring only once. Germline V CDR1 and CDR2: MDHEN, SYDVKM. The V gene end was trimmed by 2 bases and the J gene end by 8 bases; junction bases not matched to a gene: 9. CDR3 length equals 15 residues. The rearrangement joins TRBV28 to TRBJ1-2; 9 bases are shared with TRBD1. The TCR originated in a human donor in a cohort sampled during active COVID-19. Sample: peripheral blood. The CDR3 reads CASSLRDRVSRGYTF. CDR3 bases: TGTGCCAGCAGTTTAAGGGACAGGGTGTCACGAGGCTACACCTTC.